This is a list of T cell receptor beta chains from one sample in a study of CD8 T cells in ankylosing spondylitis. TCRdb called the 5' RACE reads again in MiXCR, with one record for every CDR3 protein. This table holds tens of thousands of distinct CDR3 sequences, 7.9% found once. Sequencing input: blood. The source of these receptors is a male donor with ankylosing spondylitis or in good health (not recorded which). The CDR3 runs from the conserved cysteine through the conserved F or W. The D gene is left open where the match is weak. Some rows mark clone size as missing; the rest say once, few, many or name a class of expanded clone.

clone_size j_call d_call v_call cdr3_aa cdr3_nt
few TRBJ2-1 TRBD1 TRBV6-6 CASRGGQGPYNEQFF TGTGCCAGCAGGGGGGGACAGGGACCCTACAATGAGCAGTTCTTC
. TRBJ1-1 . TRBV25-1 CASSGGPTEAFF TGTGCCAGCAGTGGGGGGCCCACTGAAGCTTTCTTT
few TRBJ2-5 TRBD1 TRBV7-6 CASSFTQGLGETQYF TGTGCCAGCAGCTTTACACAGGGGCTGGGGGAGACCCAGTACTTC
. TRBJ2-7 TRBD2 TRBV4-2 CASSQGLAGGSYEQYF TGTGCCAGCAGCCAAGGACTAGCGGGAGGCTCCTACGAGCAGTACTTC
. TRBJ2-1 . TRBV7-9 CASSLGGLEAKQFF TGTGCCAGCAGCTTAGGAGGACTGGAAGCAAAGCAGTTCTTC
many TRBJ2-7 . TRBV9 CASSLTSGLAYEQYF TGTGCCAGCAGCCTGACCAGCGGATTAGCCTACGAGCAGTACTTC
few TRBJ2-2 . TRBV5-1 CASRKEGSTGELFF TGCGCCAGCAGGAAGGAGGGAAGCACCGGGGAGCTGTTTTTT
. TRBJ1-4 . TRBV14 CASSRGAYEKLFF TGTGCCAGCAGCCGGGGGGCTTATGAAAAACTGTTTTTT
. TRBJ2-5 . TRBV4-3 CASSQDGDLRGTQYF TGCGCCAGCAGCCAAGACGGGGATCTCCGGGGGACCCAGTACTTC
few TRBJ2-2 . TRBV7-9 CASSLGSGNTGELFF TGTGCCAGCAGCTTGGGGTCTGGGAACACCGGGGAGCTGTTTTTT
many TRBJ1-4 . TRBV20-1 CSAKEREKLFF TGCAGTGCTAAGGAACGGGAAAAACTGTTTTTT
few TRBJ2-2 . TRBV4-2 CASSQDRVGDSGELFF TGTGCCAGCAGCCAAGATCGGGTAGGGGATAGCGGGGAGCTGTTTTTT
. TRBJ2-1 . TRBV7-9 CASTRPGQGVLNEQFF TGTGCCAGCACCCGACCGGGCCAGGGCGTTCTCAATGAGCAGTTCTTC
many TRBJ2-3 . TRBV20-1 CSATKTGYRDTDTQYF TGCAGTGCTACCAAAACAGGGTATCGAGACACAGATACGCAGTATTTT
. TRBJ2-2 TRBD2 TRBV4-2 CASSQILAGGPTGELFF TGTGCCAGCAGCCAAATACTAGCGGGGGGGCCAACCGGGGAGCTGTTTTTT
many TRBJ2-3 . TRBV9 CASSTSGGDTQYF TGTGCCAGCAGTACGAGTGGAGGAGATACGCAGTATTTT
few TRBJ2-3 . TRBV4-3 CASSQESGSWIVTDTQYF TGCGCCAGCAGCCAAGAGTCGGGGAGTTGGATCGTCACAGATACGCAGTATTTT
. TRBJ2-6 . TRBV7-8 CASSLAGSGANVLTF TGTGCCAGCAGCTTAGCTGGCTCTGGGGCCAACGTCCTGACTTTC
. TRBJ2-3 . TRBV6-5 CASSSQRSTDTQYF TGTGCCAGCAGTTCCCAGCGGAGCACAGATACGCAGTATTTT
. TRBJ2-1 TRBD1 TRBV29-1 CSVFNRGYEQFF TGCAGCGTTTTTAACAGGGGTTATGAGCAGTTCTTC
. TRBJ2-7 . TRBV4-2 CASSQRVTGSYEQYF TGTGCCAGCAGCCAACGGGTCACCGGGAGCTACGAGCAGTACTTC
few TRBJ2-7 . TRBV6-2/TRBV6-3 CASSEDYEQYF TGTGCCAGCAGTGAGGACTACGAGCAGTACTTC
. TRBJ2-1 TRBD2 TRBV28 CASRITSGNSYNEQFF TGTGCCAGCAGAATTACTAGCGGTAATTCCTACAATGAGCAGTTCTTC
few TRBJ1-4 TRBD1 TRBV7-2 CASSPGGTADEKLFF TGTGCCAGCAGCCCGGGGGGGACAGCTGATGAAAAACTGTTTTTT
many TRBJ2-1 . TRBV7-2 CASSLVLGRQNEQFF TGTGCCAGCAGCTTAGTACTCGGGCGGCAAAATGAGCAGTTCTTC
. TRBJ2-7 . TRBV6-2/TRBV6-3 CASSRTRDSYEQYF TGTGCCAGCAGTCGTACCCGAGACAGCTACGAGCAGTACTTC
. TRBJ2-3 . TRBV29-1 CSVGGDRTTDTQYF TGCAGCGTTGGCGGGGACAGAACCACAGATACGCAGTATTTT
few TRBJ2-5 TRBD2 TRBV9 CASSAQGGAGGQETQYF TGTGCCAGCAGCGCCCAGGGAGGGGCGGGAGGCCAAGAGACCCAGTACTTC
few TRBJ1-4 . TRBV7-9 CASSGWTVDLFF TGTGCCAGCAGCGGGTGGACAGTAGATCTGTTTTTT
many TRBJ2-3 . TRBV29-1 CSVDMSGANHRDTQYF TGCAGCGTTGATATGTCGGGGGCCAACCACAGAGATACGCAGTATTTT
few TRBJ2-5 . TRBV5-1 CASSPTDYQETQYF TGCGCCAGCAGCCCAACAGATTACCAAGAGACCCAGTACTTC
. TRBJ1-1 . TRBV4-1 CASSQDFRGLNTEAFF TGCGCCAGCAGCCAAGATTTTCGGGGGCTGAACACTGAAGCTTTCTTT
few TRBJ2-2 . TRBV12-3/TRBV12-4 CASSPPHTNTGELFF TGTGCCAGCAGTCCTCCACACACTAACACCGGGGAGCTGTTTTTT
many TRBJ1-4 . TRBV20-1 CSARDSEFNEKLFF TGCAGTGCTAGAGATAGTGAATTTAATGAAAAACTGTTTTTT
. TRBJ2-1 . TRBV11-2 CASSLREDAYNEQFF TGTGCCAGCAGCTTAAGAGAGGACGCCTACAATGAGCAGTTCTTC
few TRBJ2-3 . TRBV25-1 CASSEFRTTTDTQYF TGTGCCAGCAGTGAATTTAGGACAACCACAGATACGCAGTATTTT
many TRBJ2-7 . TRBV27 CASQGSSYEQYF TGTGCCAGCCAGGGGAGCTCCTACGAGCAGTACTTC
. TRBJ2-5 TRBD2 TRBV4-2 CASSQRGTSGGLEETQYF TGTGCCAGCAGCCAACGCGGGACTAGCGGGGGGCTCGAGGAGACCCAGTACTTC
few TRBJ2-7 . TRBV29-1 CSVATGSSEQYF TGCAGCGTGGCGACCGGGTCTTCCGAGCAGTACTTC
few TRBJ2-5 . TRBV29-1 CSVEEGLIQETQYF TGCAGCGTTGAAGAGGGACTGATACAAGAGACCCAGTACTTC
. TRBJ2-1 . TRBV20-1 CSARGQGGGVGNNEQFF TGCAGTGCTAGAGGCCAGGGGGGCGGCGTGGGAAACAATGAGCAGTTCTTC
many TRBJ1-1 . TRBV12-3/TRBV12-4 CASSPYEGRTEAFF TGTGCCAGCAGCCCCTATGAGGGTAGGACTGAAGCTTTCTTT
many TRBJ2-1 . TRBV29-1 CSVGILSGNEQFF TGCAGCGTTGGGATCCTGTCGGGAAATGAGCAGTTCTTC
many TRBJ2-5 . TRBV28 CASSLSLPTETQYF TGTGCCAGCAGTTTATCCCTTCCGACGGAGACCCAGTACTTC
few TRBJ2-3 . TRBV28 CASSETLGDTDTQYF TGTGCCAGCAGTGAGACCCTGGGGGACACAGATACGCAGTATTTT
few TRBJ2-3 . TRBV6-1 CASSARTDTQYF TGTGCCAGCAGTGCGAGGACAGATACGCAGTATTTT
many TRBJ2-1 TRBD1 TRBV29-1 CSGGTDPYNEQFF TGCAGCGGAGGGACAGACCCTTACAATGAGCAGTTCTTC
. TRBJ2-1 TRBD1 TRBV27 CASGTGGLSYNEQFF TGTGCCAGCGGAACAGGGGGCCTCTCCTACAATGAGCAGTTCTTC
few TRBJ2-3 . TRBV29-1 CSVEPGISTDTQYF TGCAGCGTTGAACCCGGGATTAGCACAGATACGCAGTATTTT
many TRBJ1-2 . TRBV12-3/TRBV12-4 CAYGSGYGYTF TGTGCCTACGGGTCGGGCTATGGCTACACCTTC
. TRBJ2-2 . TRBV4-1 CASSAPGSTGELFF TGCGCCAGCAGCGCGCCCGGTAGCACCGGGGAGCTGTTTTTT
many TRBJ1-1 . TRBV6-1 CASRRGRTEAFF TGTGCCAGCAGGCGGGGGAGGACTGAAGCTTTCTTT
. TRBJ1-4 . TRBV6-9 CASSYREKLFF TGTGCCAGCAGTTACCGAGAAAAACTGTTTTTT
. TRBJ2-7 . TRBV4-3 CASSQDRLAPYEQYF TGCGCCAGCAGCCAAGATAGGCTAGCGCCCTACGAGCAGTACTTC